These 14 T cell receptor beta chains came from one sample sequenced in a study of blood T cell repertoires in COVID-19 (dated by TCRdb to the early 2020s). Library preparation employed the immunoSEQ multiplex PCR assay. The immuneACCESS repertoire file appears here via TCRdb, limited to in-frame rearrangements. These files lack a portion of the clones; in checked studies, under half of the deficit traces to unresolved V genes, and the cause of the others is not known. The sample table shows roughly 250,000 clones, and roughly 87% are seen once. The biggest ten clones account for 6% to 9% of the sample. The sequenced sample was peripheral blood. These TCRs come from a man aged 55 to 69 who had recovered from COVID-19.

This clone occurred once. The rearrangement joins TRBV7-2 to TRBJ2-1; TRBD2 matches 10 bases. The CDR3 sequence is 15 residues long. Per the germline V gene, CDR1 is SGHTA and CDR2 is FQGNSA. J was trimmed by 8 bases and V by 6 bases; bases with no gene match: 10. The CDR3 DNA sequence: TGTGCCAGCAGTCCGAGGAGCGGGGGGGCTTATGAGCAGTTCTTC. This sequence encodes CASSPRSGGAYEQFF. The full variable domain, rest sourced from reference TRBV7-2 and TRBJ2-1, is GAGVSQSPSNKVTEKGKDVELRCDPISGHTALYWYRQSLGQGLEFLIYFQGNSAPDKSGLPSDRFSAERTGGSVSTLTIQRTQQEDSAVYLCASSPRSGGAYEQFFGPGTRLTVL.

The V gene is TRBV6-4, the J gene TRBJ1-2, with 11 nucleotides matching TRBD1. Germline CDR1 and CDR2: MRHNA and SNTAGT. The CDR3 totals 16 residues. Losses at the gene ends were 10 bases for V and 4 bases for J; bases not matched to a gene: 14. CDR3 in amino acids: CATPWDRGSFSYGYTF. CDR3 DNA: TGTGCCACCCCCTGGGACAGGGGGTCCTTTAGCTATGGCTACACCTTC.

The chain uses TRBV7-6 and TRBJ2-3, with 10 bases fitting TRBD2. The CDR3 runs 15 residues. The V segment lost 6 bases and the J segment 1 base; nucleotides outside the gene matches: 4. Germline values: CDR1 SGHVS, CDR2 FNYEAQ. The CDR3 coding sequence is TGTGCCAGCAGGGGGCTAGCGGGGGGCACAGATACGCAGTATTTT. Translated: CASRGLAGGTDTQYF. Looking up the rest from reference TRBV7-6 and TRBJ2-3 gives the full variable domain: GAGVSQSPRYKVTKRGQDVALRCDPISGHVSLYWYRQALGQGPEFLTYFNYEAQQDKSGLPNDRFSAERPEGSISTLTIQRTEQRDSAMYRCASRGLAGGTDTQYFGPGTRLTVL.

The sample holds one count of this clone. The rearrangement links TRBV27 to TRBJ1-2; 7 positions agree with TRBD1. Unmatched junction bases numbered 7, after V lost 8 bases and J lost 4 bases. The CDR3 length is 13 residues. Germline V gives CDR1 MNHEY, CDR2 SMNVEV (reference sequence). The chain's CDR3 is CASALGGPYGYTF. CDR3 bases: TGTGCCAGCGCTTTAGGGGGCCCCTATGGCTACACCTTC.

This clone was seen a single time. The V gene is TRBV5-1, the J gene TRBJ1-1; 9 bases fit TRBD1. J gave up 1 base and V 3 bases, and 4 bases lay outside the gene matches. There are 15 residues in the CDR3. Germline CDR1 is SGHRS and CDR2 is YFSETQ. The CDR3 loop is CASSSGQGTNTEAFF. In nucleotides, the CDR3 is TGCGCCAGCAGCTCGGGACAGGGAACGAACACTGAAGCTTTCTTT.

To note about this clone: This specimen includes other DNA sequences encoding the same CDR3. V and J are TRBV5-6 and TRBJ2-3; 7 positions agree with TRBD2. This CDR3 is 15 amino acids long. Losses at the gene ends were 0 bases for V and 5 bases for J; bases not matched to a gene: 6. The germline CDR1 and CDR2 sequences are SGHDT and YYEEEE. CDR3 protein: CASSLGGGFEDTQYF. The DNA of the CDR3 is TGTGCCAGCAGCTTGGGCGGGGGTTTTGAAGATACGCAGTATTTT.

The CDR3 is CATSPSGTPVDTQYF. The CDR3 nucleotides read TGTGCCACCAGTCCGTCCGGGACTCCGGTAGATACGCAGTATTTT. The gene calls are TRBV15 and TRBJ2-3, with D perhaps matching TRBD2 (6 bases). CDR3 length equals 15 residues. Germline V gene sequence: CDR1 LNHNV, CDR2 YYDKDF (reference sequence). V gave up 6 bases and J gave up 5 bases, with 18 bases separating them. Full variable domain (rest looked up from reference TRBV15 and TRBJ2-3): DAMVIQNPRYQVTQFGKPVTLSCSQTLNHNVMYWYQQKSSQAPKLLFHYYDKDFNNEADTPDNFQSRRPNTSFCFLDIRSPGLGDTAMYLCATSPSGTPVDTQYFGPGTRLTVL.

The CDR3 nucleotides are TGTGCCAGCAGTGAATGGGCAGAAAGCTACTCTGGAAACACCATATATTTT. Translated, it gives CASSEWAESYSGNTIYF. The genes are TRBV6-1 and TRBJ1-3; D gene unclear. Germline loops: CDR1 MNHNS, CDR2 SASEGT. The length of the CDR3 is 17 residues. V was shortened by 2 bases and J by 0 bases, with 14 bases between the two germline ends.

CDR3 protein: CARNRDRGMNTEAFF. The CDR3 nucleotides read TGTGCCAGAAACCGGGACAGGGGTATGAACACTGAAGCTTTCTTT. The rearrangement joins TRBV2 to TRBJ1-1, with 10 bases aligning to TRBD1. V lost 9 bases and J lost 0; bases outside the gene matches: 7. Germline V gives CDR1 SNHLY, CDR2 FYNNEI. This CDR3 has 15 amino acids.

This clone was counted between two and nine times. This rearrangement joins TRBV4-2 to TRBJ1-1; no clear D. The germline gives CDR1 LGHNA, CDR2 YNFKEQ. V was pared by 0 bases and J by 1 base, with 3 bases between. The CDR3 totals 13 residues. The CDR3 region has the DNA TGTGCCAGCAGCCAAGACGGGAACACTGAAGCTTTCTTT. The encoded protein is CASSQDGNTEAFF.

The chain employs TRBV6-1 and TRBJ2-2; no reliable D call. Germline loops: CDR1 MNHNS, CDR2 SASEGT. Trimming pared 2 bases from V and 6 bases from J, leaving 13 bases between. The CDR3 covers 15 residues. CDR3: CASSEKRKVAGELFF. For the CDR3, the DNA is TGTGCCAGCAGTGAAAAGAGGAAGGTCGCCGGGGAGCTGTTTTTT.

J is TRBJ2-7 and V is TRBV6-1, with 7 bases fitting TRBD1. CDR3 size: 12 residues. V dropped 3 bases and J dropped 4; count of bases not matched to a gene: 0. Germline CDR1 reads MNHNS; CDR2 reads SASEGT. CDR3 protein: CASSETGYEQYV. In nucleotides, the CDR3 is TGTGCCAGCAGTGAGACAGGGTACGAGCAGTACGTC.

As DNA, the CDR3 is TGTGCCACCGCGACATCATCGAACTATGGCTACACCTTC. Its translation is CATATSSNYGYTF. The chain uses TRBV24-1 and TRBJ1-2; D ambiguous. The CDR3 contains 13 residues. V lost 9 bases, J lost 2 bases, and 12 bases lay in between. Looked up from germline, CDR1 is KGHDR and CDR2 is SFDVKD.

This clone is a singleton in its sample. J is TRBJ1-6 and V is TRBV10-3; 10 bases align to TRBD1. The germline V gene has CDR1 ENHRY and CDR2 SYGVKD. This CDR3 has 16 residues. Trimming at V came to 3 bases and at J to 5 bases, leaving 4 bases not matched to a gene. The CDR3 region has the DNA TGTGCCATCAGTGAAGGGGACAGGGGTGATAATTCACCCCTCCACTTT. Residues: CAISEGDRGDNSPLHF.